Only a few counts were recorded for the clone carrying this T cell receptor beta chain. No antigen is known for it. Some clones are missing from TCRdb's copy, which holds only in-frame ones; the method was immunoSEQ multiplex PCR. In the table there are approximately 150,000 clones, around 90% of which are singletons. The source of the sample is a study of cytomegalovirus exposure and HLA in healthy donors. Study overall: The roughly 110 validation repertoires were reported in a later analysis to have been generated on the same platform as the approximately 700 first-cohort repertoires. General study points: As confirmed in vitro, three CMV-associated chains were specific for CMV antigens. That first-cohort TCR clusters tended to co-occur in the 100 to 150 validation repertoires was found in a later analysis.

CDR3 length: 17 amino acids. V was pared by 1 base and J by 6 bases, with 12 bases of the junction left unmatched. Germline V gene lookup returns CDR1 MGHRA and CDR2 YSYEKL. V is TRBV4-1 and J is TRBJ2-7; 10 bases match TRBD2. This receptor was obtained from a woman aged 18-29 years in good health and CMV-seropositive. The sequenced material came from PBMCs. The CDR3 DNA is TGCGCCAGCAGCCAAGGTTCGCTAGCGGGAGTCAGGAGCGAGCAGTACTTC. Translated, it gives CASSQGSLAGVRSEQYF.